This T cell receptor (beta chain) emerged from a study of cytomegalovirus exposure and HLA in healthy donors. The PCR was carried out with 60 Vbeta primers and 13 Jbeta primers. Method: immunoSEQ multiplex PCR; TCRdb's copy keeps in-frame clones and lacks some. The sample has some 150,000 clones; 79% are singletons. V dropped 0 bases and J dropped 3 bases, with 9 bases sitting between them. The germline V gene encodes CDR1 SGHRS and CDR2 YFSETQ. CDR3 length: 14 residues. The TCR comes from a man between 40 and 49 years old in good health and CMV-seronegative. The rearrangement links TRBV5-1 to TRBJ2-5; the D gene is possibly TRBD2 (5 bases). Sequencing was performed on PBMCs. The CDR3 nucleotides are TGCGCCAGCAGCTTGGCCCACGGGAAAGAGACCCAGTACTTC. It encodes CASSLAHGKETQYF.